The TCR beta chain under discussion was sequenced for a study of cytomegalovirus exposure and HLA in healthy donors. Regarding this clone: Its antigen is unidentified.

J lost 0 bases, V lost 5 bases, and 14 bases had no gene match. Germline CDR1 and CDR2: SEHNR and FQNEAQ (reference sequence). CDR3 length equals 18 residues. Notes on the study in general: Many donors carried some public TCRs, although rarity characterized most TCR sequences. The finding came from a later analysis; first-cohort TCR clusters tended to co-occur in the approximately 120 validation repertoires. In vitro data verified a few CMV-associated chains as specific for CMV antigens. The classifier was said to identify cytomegalovirus status with high specificity and sensitivity.

Method: immunoSEQ multiplex PCR; TCRdb's copy keeps in-frame clones and lacks some. Of more than 95,000 clones in the sample, roughly 93% were seen once. The source material was PBMCs. The sequence was obtained from a woman in her late teens or twenties in good health and CMV-seronegative. The V and J genes are TRBV7-9 and TRBJ1-1; 8 positions agree with TRBD1. CDR3 nucleotides: TGTGCCAGCAGCAACGCAGGGGGCGCGAGACCAATGAACACTGAAGCTTTCTTT. This codes for CASSNAGGARPMNTEAFF.